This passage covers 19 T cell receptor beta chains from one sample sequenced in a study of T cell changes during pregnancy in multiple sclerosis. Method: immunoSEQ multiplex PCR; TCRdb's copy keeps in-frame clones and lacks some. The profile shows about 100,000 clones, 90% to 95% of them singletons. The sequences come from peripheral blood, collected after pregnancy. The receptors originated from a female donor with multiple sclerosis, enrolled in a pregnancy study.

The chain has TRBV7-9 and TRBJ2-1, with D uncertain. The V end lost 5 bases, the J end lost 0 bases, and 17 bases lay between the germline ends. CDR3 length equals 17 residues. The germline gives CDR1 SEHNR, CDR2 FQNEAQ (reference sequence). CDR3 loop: CASSVGLPARSYNEQFF. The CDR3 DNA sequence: TGTGCCAGCAGCGTAGGATTACCAGCGCGCTCCTACAATGAGCAGTTCTTC.

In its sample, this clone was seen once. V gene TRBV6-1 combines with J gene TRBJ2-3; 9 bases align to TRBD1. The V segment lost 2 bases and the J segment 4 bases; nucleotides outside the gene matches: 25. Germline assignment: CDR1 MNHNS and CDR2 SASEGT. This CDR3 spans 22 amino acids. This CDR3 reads CASSEPRGQGRGAGMAPDTQYF. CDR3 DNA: TGTGCCAGCAGTGAACCCCGCGGACAGGGGCGCGGGGCGGGAATGGCCCCAGATACGCAGTATTTT.

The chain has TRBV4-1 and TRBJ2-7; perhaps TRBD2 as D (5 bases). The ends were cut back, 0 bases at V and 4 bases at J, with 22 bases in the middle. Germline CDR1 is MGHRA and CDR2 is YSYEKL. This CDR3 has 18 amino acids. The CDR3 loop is CASSQDPVVYTGSYEQYF. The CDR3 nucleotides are TGCGCCAGCAGCCAAGATCCTGTTGTTTATACGGGGTCGTACGAGCAGTACTTC.

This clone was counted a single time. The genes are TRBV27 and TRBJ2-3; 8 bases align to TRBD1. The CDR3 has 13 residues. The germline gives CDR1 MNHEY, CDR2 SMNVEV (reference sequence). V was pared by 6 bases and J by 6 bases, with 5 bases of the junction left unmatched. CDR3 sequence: CASRTGDPDTQYF. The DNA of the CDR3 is TGTGCCAGCAGGACAGGGGATCCGGATACGCAGTATTTT.

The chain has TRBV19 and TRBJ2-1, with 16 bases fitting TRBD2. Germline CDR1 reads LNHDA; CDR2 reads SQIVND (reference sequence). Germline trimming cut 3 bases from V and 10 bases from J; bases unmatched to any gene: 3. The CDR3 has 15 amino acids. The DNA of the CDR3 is TGTGCCAGTAGTATCCCGGGACTAGCGGGGGGGGAGCAGTTCTTC. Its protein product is CASSIPGLAGGEQFF.

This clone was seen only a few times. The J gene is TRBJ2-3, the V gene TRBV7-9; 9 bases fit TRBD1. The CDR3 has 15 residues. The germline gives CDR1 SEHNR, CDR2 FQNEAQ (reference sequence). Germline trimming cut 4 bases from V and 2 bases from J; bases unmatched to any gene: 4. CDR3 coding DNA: TGTGCCAGCAGCTCGGGACAGGGAGACACAGATACGCAGTATTTT. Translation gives CASSSGQGDTDTQYF.

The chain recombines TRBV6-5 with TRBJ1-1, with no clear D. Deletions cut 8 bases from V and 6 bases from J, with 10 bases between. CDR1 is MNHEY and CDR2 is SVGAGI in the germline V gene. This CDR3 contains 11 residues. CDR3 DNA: TGTGCCAGCCGCAGGCGGGCTGAAGCTTTCTTT. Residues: CASRRRAEAFF.

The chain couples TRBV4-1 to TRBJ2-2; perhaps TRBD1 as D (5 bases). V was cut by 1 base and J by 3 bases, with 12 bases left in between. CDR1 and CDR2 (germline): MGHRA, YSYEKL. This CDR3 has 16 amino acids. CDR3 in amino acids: CASSQVGRVDTGELFF. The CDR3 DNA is TGCGCCAGCAGCCAAGTGGGCAGGGTGGACACCGGGGAGCTGTTTTTT.

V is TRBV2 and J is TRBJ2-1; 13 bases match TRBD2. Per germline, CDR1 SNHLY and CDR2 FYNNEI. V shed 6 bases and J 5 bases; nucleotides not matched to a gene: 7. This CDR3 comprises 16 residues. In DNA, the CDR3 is TGTGCCAGCAGCAAAGGGACTAGCGGGGCGAACAATGAGCAGTTCTTC. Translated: CASSKGTSGANNEQFF.

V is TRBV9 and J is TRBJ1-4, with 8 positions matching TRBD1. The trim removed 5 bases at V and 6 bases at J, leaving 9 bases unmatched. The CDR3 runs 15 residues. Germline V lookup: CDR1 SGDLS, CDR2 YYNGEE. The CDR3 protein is CASSYGQGSYEKLFF. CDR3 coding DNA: TGTGCCAGCAGTTACGGACAGGGAAGTTATGAAAAACTGTTTTTT. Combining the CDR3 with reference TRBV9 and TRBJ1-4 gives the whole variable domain DSGVTQTPKHLITATGQRVTLRCSPRSGDLSVYWYQQSLDQGLQFLIQYYNGEERAKGNILERFSAQQFPDLHSELNLSSLELGDSALYFCASSYGQGSYEKLFFGSGTQLSVL.

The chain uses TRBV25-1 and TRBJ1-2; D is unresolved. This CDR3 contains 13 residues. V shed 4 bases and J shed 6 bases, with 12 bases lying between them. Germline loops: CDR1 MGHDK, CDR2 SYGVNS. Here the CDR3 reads CASSAWISDGYTF. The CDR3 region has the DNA TGTGCCAGCAGTGCCTGGATCAGCGATGGCTACACCTTC.

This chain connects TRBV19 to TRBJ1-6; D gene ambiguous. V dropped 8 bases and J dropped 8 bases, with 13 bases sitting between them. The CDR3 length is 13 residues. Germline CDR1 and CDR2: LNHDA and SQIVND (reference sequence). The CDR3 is CASRGNWDSPLHF. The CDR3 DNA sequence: TGTGCCAGTCGGGGTAATTGGGATTCACCCCTCCACTTT.

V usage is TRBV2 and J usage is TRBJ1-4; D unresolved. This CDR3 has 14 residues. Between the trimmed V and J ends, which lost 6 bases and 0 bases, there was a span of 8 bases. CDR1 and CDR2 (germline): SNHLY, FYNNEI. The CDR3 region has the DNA TGTGCCAGCAGGGAACAGACAACTAATGAAAAACTGTTTTTT. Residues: CASREQTTNEKLFF.

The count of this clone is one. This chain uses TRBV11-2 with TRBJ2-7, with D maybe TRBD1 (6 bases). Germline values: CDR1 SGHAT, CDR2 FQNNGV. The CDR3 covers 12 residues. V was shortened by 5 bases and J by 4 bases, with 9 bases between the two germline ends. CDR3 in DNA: TGTGCCAGCAGCGTACAGGGATACGAGCAGTACTTC. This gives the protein CASSVQGYEQYF.

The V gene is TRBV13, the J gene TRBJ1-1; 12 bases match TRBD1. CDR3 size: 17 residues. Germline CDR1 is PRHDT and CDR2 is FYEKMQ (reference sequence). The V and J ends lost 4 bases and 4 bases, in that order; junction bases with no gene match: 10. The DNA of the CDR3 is TGTGCCAGCAGCTCGGGACAGGGGGCAGGTCTGGGCACTGAAGCTTTCTTT. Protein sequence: CASSSGQGAGLGTEAFF.

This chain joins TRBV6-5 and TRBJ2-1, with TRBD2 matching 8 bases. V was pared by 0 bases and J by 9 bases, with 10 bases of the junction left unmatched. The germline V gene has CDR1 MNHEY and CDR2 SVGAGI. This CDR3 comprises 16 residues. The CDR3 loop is CASSYSGLALGFEQFF. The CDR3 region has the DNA TGTGCCAGCAGTTACTCAGGACTAGCCTTGGGGTTTGAGCAGTTCTTC.

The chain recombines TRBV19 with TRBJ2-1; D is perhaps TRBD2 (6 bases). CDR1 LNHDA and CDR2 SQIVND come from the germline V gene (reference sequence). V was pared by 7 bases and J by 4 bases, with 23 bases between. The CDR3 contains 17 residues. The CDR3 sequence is CASTLSTSLSAYNEQFF. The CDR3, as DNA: TGTGCCAGTACCCTATCGACTAGTCTCTCAGCTTACAATGAGCAGTTCTTC.

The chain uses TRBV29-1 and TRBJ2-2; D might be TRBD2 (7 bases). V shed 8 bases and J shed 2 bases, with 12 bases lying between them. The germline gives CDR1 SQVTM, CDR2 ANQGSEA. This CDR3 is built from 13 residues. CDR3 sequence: CSTGGPNTGELFF. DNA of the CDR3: TGCAGCACCGGGGGGCCCAACACCGGGGAGCTGTTTTTT.

The CDR3 coding sequence is TGTGCCAGTAGCATCACCGGACTGAATTATGGCTACACCTTC. This sequence encodes CASSITGLNYGYTF. The chain has TRBV19 and TRBJ1-2; D is uncertain. The germline V gene encodes CDR1 LNHDA and CDR2 SQIVND (reference sequence). V was clipped by 6 bases and J by 5 bases, with 16 bases between them. This CDR3 contains 14 residues.